Each of the 4 T cell receptor beta chains below was sequenced from the same sample in a study of T-cell memory formation after mild COVID-19. TCRdb reprocessed the 5' RACE reads via MiXCR and lists one record per CDR3 protein. The sample holds about 410,000 distinct CDR3 sequences, 20% to 30% seen once. The sample consisted of PBMCs or a T cell subset sorted from them (not recorded which). The receptors shown here come from an adult woman who had mild COVID-19 (a few samples of this study predate the infection). Cell type and time point are not known.

This chain links TRBV7-8 with TRBJ1-1; D not resolved. The CDR3 totals 12 residues. In germline, CDR1 is SGHVS, CDR2 FQNEAQ. V was pared by 5 bases and J by 4 bases, with 8 bases between. This CDR3 reads CASSQEPTEAFF. The CDR3, as DNA: TGTGCCAGCAGCCAGGAACCCACTGAAGCTTTCTTT.

This clonotype was detected a few times. This rearrangement joins TRBV7-9 to TRBJ1-1, with D hard to call. Deletions cut 7 bases from V and 0 bases from J, with 9 bases between. The CDR3 runs to 13 residues. Germline lookup yields CDR1 SEHNR and CDR2 FQNEAQ (reference sequence). The CDR3 DNA follows: TGTGCCAGCACTATTCGGCTGAACACTGAAGCTTTCTTT. Translating gives CASTIRLNTEAFF. Full variable domain (missing parts from reference TRBV7-9 and TRBJ1-1): DTGVSQNPRHKITKRGQNVTFRCDPISEHNRLYWYRQTLGQGPEFLTYFQNEAQLEKSRLLSDRFSAERPKGSFSTLEIQRTEQGDSAMYLCASTIRLNTEAFFGQGTRLTVV.

The rearrangement links TRBV5-1 to TRBJ2-1, with TRBD2 identical over 10 bases. The CDR3 runs 17 residues. CDR1 is SGHRS, CDR2 YFSETQ, per germline. J lost 5 bases, V lost 0 bases, and 8 bases had no gene match. CDR3 nucleotide sequence: TGCGCCAGCAGCTTGGCCGGCAGCGGGGGGGCCCACAATGAGCAGTTCTTC. Protein product: CASSLAGSGGAHNEQFF.

CDR3 region: CAWSDTGSHGYTF. The CDR3 DNA follows: TGTGCCTGGAGTGACACAGGGTCTCATGGCTACACCTTC. The rearrangement uses TRBV30 and TRBJ1-2; D possibly corresponds to TRBD1 (6 bases). Germline lookup yields CDR1 GTSNPN and CDR2 SVGIG (reference sequence). Trimming shortened V by 1 base and J by 6 bases, and 12 bases separated the two germline ends. The CDR3 sequence is 13 residues long.